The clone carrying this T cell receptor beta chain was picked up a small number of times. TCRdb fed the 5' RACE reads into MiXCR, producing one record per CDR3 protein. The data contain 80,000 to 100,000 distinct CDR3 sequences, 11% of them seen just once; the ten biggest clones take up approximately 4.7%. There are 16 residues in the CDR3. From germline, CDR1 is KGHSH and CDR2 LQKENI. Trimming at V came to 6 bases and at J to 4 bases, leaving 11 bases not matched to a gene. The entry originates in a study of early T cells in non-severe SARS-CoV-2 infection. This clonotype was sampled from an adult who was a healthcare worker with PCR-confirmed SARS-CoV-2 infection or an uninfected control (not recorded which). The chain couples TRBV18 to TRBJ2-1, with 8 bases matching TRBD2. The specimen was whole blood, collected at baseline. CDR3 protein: CASSPEIGTSYNEQFF. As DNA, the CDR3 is TGTGCCAGCTCGCCTGAAATCGGGACTAGTTACAATGAGCAGTTCTTC.